Listed here are 16 T cell receptor beta chains from one sample, sequenced in a study of blood T cells in healthy people across ages. A second PCR, run for about 6 to 11 cycles, used a sample-barcoded 5' primer plus a J-beta primer mix. MiXCR, applied by TCRdb to the 5' RACE reads, yields one record per CDR3 protein. The sample has just under 750,000 distinct CDR3 sequences; 22% are singletons. Sequencing was performed on blood. The receptors shown here come from a man in his 70s in good health.

This clonotype was counted a few times. V is TRBV5-1 and J is TRBJ2-4, with a tentative D call TRBD1 (6 bases). Between the trimmed V and J ends, which lost 1 base and 2 bases, there was a span of 16 bases. The CDR3 totals 17 residues. In germline, CDR1 is SGHRS, CDR2 YFSETQ. The CDR3 DNA reads as TGCGCCAGCAGCTTGTTTGCAGGGGTTCTAACCAAAAACATTCAGTACTTC. It is translated as CASSLFAGVLTKNIQYF.

The genes are TRBV28 and TRBJ1-2; TRBD1 aligns across 7 bases. Germline V gene sequence: CDR1 MDHEN, CDR2 SYDVKM. This CDR3 has 17 residues. J gave up 4 bases and V 4 bases, and 15 bases lay outside the gene matches. The CDR3 reads CASSSTGDPLNSYGYTF. CDR3 bases: TGTGCCAGCAGTTCAACAGGGGATCCACTCAACTCCTATGGCTACACCTTC.

Details on this clonotype: One junction end disagrees with the germline gene, perhaps due to a read error. CDR3 bases: TGTGCCATCAGTGAGTCAAACTTTCCCTACGAGCAGCACTTC. The encoded protein is CAISESNFPYEQHF. The V gene is TRBV10-3, the J gene TRBJ2-7, with unresolved D. The CDR3 has 14 amino acids. Germline CDR1 ENHRY, CDR2 SYGVKD.

The CDR3 sequence: CASSKRDGFYEQYV. CDR3 nucleotide sequence: TGTGCCAGCAGCAAGCGCGACGGTTTCTACGAGCAGTACGTC. This rearrangement joins TRBV12-3 or TRBV12-4 to TRBJ2-7; no definite D call. Trimming pared 6 bases from V and 3 bases from J, leaving 15 bases between. CDR3 length: 14 residues.

There are many counts of this clonotype. The rearrangement joins TRBV7-2 to TRBJ2-3, with 12 bases fitting TRBD2. V lost 5 bases, J lost 5 bases, and 8 bases stayed unmatched. This CDR3 spans 16 amino acids. Germline CDR1 is SGHTA and CDR2 is FQGNSA. The CDR3 is CASSDLAGGRGDTQYF. The DNA for the CDR3 is TGTGCCAGCAGCGACCTAGCGGGAGGGCGGGGAGATACGCAGTATTTT.

This clonotype was seen ten or more times. J is TRBJ1-3 and V is TRBV10-3; TRBD1 agrees at 7 bases. J lost 3 bases, V lost 7 bases, and 9 bases had no gene match. This CDR3 is built from 15 residues. The V gene's germline CDR1 is ENHRY and CDR2 SYGVKD. CDR3 amino acids: CAITPGQLFGNTIYF. CDR3 DNA sequence: TGTGCCATCACACCGGGACAGCTTTTTGGAAACACCATATATTTT.

The chain joins TRBV5-1 to TRBJ1-1, with D maybe TRBD1 (5 bases). Germline assignment: CDR1 SGHRS and CDR2 YFSETQ. V shed 5 bases and J shed 3 bases, with 17 bases lying between them. CDR3 length: 15 residues. The CDR3 reads CASRHPGAVDTEAFF. CDR3 DNA sequence: TGCGCCAGCAGACACCCCGGGGCCGTGGACACTGAAGCTTTCTTT.

This clonotype was seen a few times. This chain uses TRBV12-3 or TRBV12-4 with TRBJ1-1; D unresolved. Deletions cut 5 bases from V and 10 bases from J, with 14 bases between. The CDR3 has 12 residues. CDR3 region: CASSPPQGGAFF. In DNA, the CDR3 is TGTGCCAGCAGTCCTCCCCAAGGAGGAGCTTTCTTT.

There are a few counts of this clonotype. The chain uses TRBV29-1 and TRBJ2-5; TRBD2 is a possible D gene (5 bases). Trimming stripped 6 bases from V and 2 bases from J, with 16 bases between. The CDR3 covers 14 residues. The germline V gene encodes CDR1 SQVTM and CDR2 ANQGSEA. The CDR3 bases are TGCAGCGTGTCCTGGGTTCGGGGACAAGAGACCCAGTACTTC. Encoded protein: CSVSWVRGQETQYF.

This rearrangement joins TRBV9 to TRBJ1-2; the D is unclear. Germline CDR1 and CDR2: SGDLS and YYNGEE. This CDR3 region has 12 residues. Trimming took 0 bases from V and 4 from J, leaving 4 bases between them. DNA of the CDR3: TGTGCCAGCAGCGTAGTCAGCTATGGCTACACCTTC. Encoded protein: CASSVVSYGYTF. Drawing the rest from reference TRBV9 and TRBJ1-2, the complete variable domain is DSGVTQTPKHLITATGQRVTLRCSPRSGDLSVYWYQQSLDQGLQFLIQYYNGEERAKGNILERFSAQQFPDLHSELNLSSLELGDSALYFCASSVVSYGYTFGSGTRLTVV.

This clonotype was picked up many times. This chain links TRBV29-1 with TRBJ2-5; 10 bases match TRBD1. The CDR3 sequence is 12 residues long. Germline lookup yields CDR1 SQVTM and CDR2 ANQGSEA. Losses at the gene ends were 8 bases for V and 4 bases for J; bases not matched to a gene: 4. DNA for the CDR3: TGCAGCACCCGGACAGGGGGAGAGACCCAGTACTTC. Amino acids: CSTRTGGETQYF.

V gene TRBV7-2 combines with J gene TRBJ2-5, with a possible D match to TRBD2 (6 bases). This CDR3 contains 14 residues. The V gene's germline CDR1 is SGHTA and CDR2 FQGNSA. V gave up 4 bases and J gave up 1 base, with 10 bases separating them. CDR3 sequence: CASSSSGLQETQYF. CDR3 sequence (DNA): TGTGCCAGCAGCTCATCGGGACTCCAAGAGACCCAGTACTTC.

This clonotype was observed at least ten times. The genes are TRBV18 and TRBJ2-7; D not certain. V dropped 3 bases and J dropped 0 bases, with 6 bases sitting between them. The CDR3 has 13 amino acids. Germline loops: CDR1 KGHSH, CDR2 LQKENI. CDR3 sequence (DNA): TGTGCCAGCTCACCGTCAAGCTCCTACGAGCAGTACGTC. Its translation is CASSPSSSYEQYV.

V is TRBV12-3 or TRBV12-4 and J is TRBJ1-1, with no clear D. The CDR3 has 13 residues. Trimming shortened V by 7 bases and J by 0 bases, and 9 bases separated the two germline ends. The CDR3 is CASKRWVNTEAFF. CDR3 nucleotides: TGTGCCAGCAAGCGGTGGGTGAACACTGAAGCTTTCTTT.

The chain joins TRBV9 to TRBJ2-3; 11 bases fit TRBD2. The CDR3 loop spans 16 amino acids. J lost 6 bases, V lost 3 bases, and 9 bases had no gene match. Germline V CDR1 and CDR2: SGDLS, YYNGEE. In DNA form, the CDR3 reads TGTGCCAGCAGCGCCCAAACTAGCGGGGGTCGGGATACGCAGTATTTT. It specifies CASSAQTSGGRDTQYF. Full variable domain (outside the CDR3, taken from reference TRBV9 and TRBJ2-3): DSGVTQTPKHLITATGQRVTLRCSPRSGDLSVYWYQQSLDQGLQFLIQYYNGEERAKGNILERFSAQQFPDLHSELNLSSLELGDSALYFCASSAQTSGGRDTQYFGPGTRLTVL.

A few counts support this clonotype. V is TRBV7-8 and J is TRBJ1-4, with D perhaps matching TRBD1 (6 bases). Germline V gene data show CDR1 as SGHVS and CDR2 as FQNEAQ. V lost 7 bases to trimming and J lost 0 bases, with 12 bases between them. The CDR3 consists of 15 residues. CDR3 DNA: TGTGCCAGCAAACCCAGACAGGCAACTAATGAAAAACTGTTTTTT. It is translated as CASKPRQATNEKLFF.